Detailed here is one T cell receptor beta chain. Its antigen remains unidentified. The sample comes from a study of shared clonotypes between healthy human individuals. Study context: Three CD4 naive, three CD4 memory, two CD8 naive and one CD8 memory plate were used per donor. Points from the study as a whole: Naive subsets tended to show greater estimated richness than memory subsets.

Sequenced by immunoSEQ multiplex PCR; TCRdb stores in-frame clones only, minus some. The sample contains 600,000 to 800,000 clones, 55% to 80% of which appear only once. Between the trimmed V and J ends, which lost 3 bases and 2 bases, there was a span of 5 bases. Germline values: CDR1 LNHDA, CDR2 SQIVND (reference sequence). The CDR3 has 14 amino acids. This rearrangement joins TRBV19 to TRBJ2-6, with no clear D. Input material: memory CD4+ T cells sorted from blood. This sample's subset: CD45RA-negative fraction. The clonotype originates from a young woman in good health. The CDR3 reads CASSIKAGANVLTF. CDR3 DNA sequence: TGTGCCAGTAGTATTAAGGCTGGGGCCAACGTCCTGACTTTC.